This entry describes one TCR beta chain. This clone was detected only a few times. The antigen it recognizes is unknown. The input lacks base qualities; no much larger clone sits a single base away. The cohort consisted of 650 to 700 healthy bone marrow donors. Cohort members were all nominally healthy when sampled, although unrecorded immune exposures were likely present. CMV serostatus was recorded as positive for some 300 and negative for about 50% of the roughly 670 cohort members, whereas no CMV serostatus was recorded for the donor in question. Every donor gave a peripheral blood sample, and the peripheral blood mononuclear cells from that sample were used for TCR beta sequencing. The Qiagen DNeasy Blood Extraction Kit was used to extract genomic DNA from the blood cell samples. The library was built by means of the immunoSEQ multiplex PCR assay. For the multiplex PCR, a mixture combining 60 forward primers for TCR Vbeta segments and 13 reverse primers for TCR Jbeta segments was used. The CDR3 region of rearranged TCR beta genes was amplified from genomic DNA by a multiplex PCR assay. The amplified TCR beta libraries were sequenced on the Illumina HiSeq System as 87-base-pair reads. As for how the authors treated the data: A later analysis tallied roughly 76 million unique TCR beta chains across the roughly 610 repertoires, and about 12 million of those chains were shared by two or more donors. Raw reads were error-corrected and collapsed into unique sequences with a nearest-neighbor algorithm that merged closely related sequences to remove PCR and sequencing errors. To assign V, D and J gene segments, CDR3 sequences were aligned to IMGT reference sequences. For a sequence to be retained, a match of at least six nucleotides was required to both a V gene segment and a J gene segment. A rearrangement counted as productive if the CDR3 had no stop codons and remained in frame with V and J, and every other rearrangement counted as non-productive. Following IMGT convention, CDR3 was defined as the stretch from the second conserved V-encoded cysteine to the conserved J-encoded phenylalanine. In an earlier analysis of just under 600 of the donors, sequences lacking an unambiguous match to a single V gene segment were excluded. In an earlier analysis of a few hundred of the donors, V segments were called functional above 56.7% productive rearrangements and were called segregating when the between-donor standard deviation exceeded 5%. To diagnose cytomegalovirus status from the catalog of TCR beta chain sequences, a statistical classification framework was built. V and J gene assignment, in a later analysis, came from comparing TCR nucleotide sequences with IMGT/GENE-DB human TR gene sequences. A later analysis assigned CDR3 sequences and most-parsimonious VDJ recombination scenarios with the TCRdist pipeline. In a later analysis, each TCR beta chain was defined by its CDR3 amino acid sequence together with its V-gene family, and reads without a unique V-gene family were excluded. To address suspected cross-contamination and a sequencing artifact, a later analysis removed approximately 590 highly shared, low-generation-probability nucleotide sequences. For each public chain, a later analysis derived a clonal expansion index from normalized ranks of inferred template counts within each repertoire. In a later analysis, generation probabilities were computed with a VDJ recombination model fitted to out-of-frame rearrangements, and the resulting probabilities were checked against IGoR. Hypergeometric tests were used in a later analysis to score TCR-TCR, TCR-HLA and TCR-CMV co-occurrence, with a repertoire-size bias correction applied to the TCR pairs. A later analysis estimated false discovery rates by permuting HLA or CMV assignments 20 times. In a later analysis, co-occurring TCRs were grouped with DBSCAN, and TCRdist sequence similarity was added when clustering was performed within HLA-allele-positive subsets. Co-occurrence clustering excluded repertoires with fewer than 30,000 or more than 120,000 public chains, plus five with anomalous nucleotide sharing. Imported from immuneACCESS, the table was reduced by TCRdb to in-frame sequences with V and J called. These copies leave out some clones; in studies compared against another copy, an unresolved V gene accounts for under half, and the cause of the remainder is not known. For V, J and clone size, that table is used; D and trimming come from the DNA. Recorded for this sample are approximately 100,000 clones; about 76% of them occurred a single time. Roughly 8.3% of the sample rests with the top ten.

The data are from a study of cytomegalovirus exposure and HLA in healthy donors (dated by TCRdb to 2015 to 2018). In terms of the full investigation: An earlier analysis of around 600 of the donors reported roughly 270 Gb of sequence data and 120 million or so unique TCR beta sequences from 150 million to 200 million T cells. Approximately 300 gigabases of sequencing data and around 80 million unique TCR sequences made up an early release that covered 640 HLA-typed donors. Of the 300 to 500 genotyped donors, 70% to 90% were placed in the genetic ancestry cluster associated with self-reported Caucasian donors. The study was designed to test whether signatures of past pathogen exposure could be identified by cataloging public T cell receptors. Using immunosequencing, the study profiled T cell repertoires from fewer than 700 subjects and related those repertoires to cytomegalovirus serostatus. Besides the first cohort of some 670 subjects, a separate validation cohort made up of over 100 different subjects was used. The study combined high-throughput TCR immunosequencing, statistical association of individual TCRs with disease status, and machine learning to predict cytomegalovirus infection status. A later analysis re-analyzed previously published TCR beta repertoires from about 600 donors and added high-resolution HLA genotyping to study TCR occurrence patterns. In the later analysis, no new phenotypic data were used to find candidate immune exposures; instead, reliance was placed on TCR beta sequences and their occurrence across donors. In an earlier analysis of around 540 of the donors, high-throughput TCR beta sequencing was used to judge whether each TCR beta V gene segment behaved as functional or pseudogenic. Donor age, sex, ethnicity and CMV serostatus were compiled alongside the repertoire data. In a later genetic analysis, genome-wide SNP genotypes for about 65% of the roughly 700 donors were used, and that subset was treated as a discovery cohort. Every discovery cohort repertoire had been produced on one sequencing platform. HLA typing included class I and class II loci at four-digit resolution. The number of typed donors differed by locus: about 620-640 for A, B, C, DRB1 and DQB1; 522 for DQA1; 606 for DPA1; and roughly 470 for DPB1. A few DR-DQ haplotypes were treated as single units for association and clustering because of strong linkage in the cohort. Among roughly 400 genotyped donors of the cohort, an average of around 240,000 unique TCR beta nucleotide sequences was sequenced per donor, of which about 18% were non-productive. Overall study results and their limits: The classifier was reported to diagnose cytomegalovirus status with high specificity and sensitivity in both the original and validation cohorts. In a later analysis, HLA-associated TCR beta chains showed more clonal expansion and lower generation probabilities than non-associated chains that were equally common. According to a later analysis, parvovirus B19, influenza, CMV and Epstein-Barr virus appeared linked to several top co-occurrence clusters. An earlier analysis of some 560 of the donors showed that most TCR beta V segments appeared in productive rearrangements either about 90% or about 30% of the time, which broadly matched IMGT annotations. Correlated functional status among segregating V segments might reflect linkage disequilibrium, but an unknown experimental factor could not be ruled out. Approximately 18 rarely observed V segments, including chromosome 9 orphons, were excluded from the earlier analysis of some 590 of the donors because counts were too low. A later analysis found that most CMV-associated TCR beta chains appeared HLA-restricted, with HLA associations seemingly driven largely by CMV exposure. The presence/absence analyses assumed that sequencing depth was roughly uniform across donors, and that assumption may not be true. In a later genetic analysis, fewer N-insertions in productive TCRs were reported among donors in an Asian-associated ancestry cluster than the approximately 710-donor mean. Assigning TCR associations to individual alleles was difficult when HLA alleles, especially DR and DQ, strongly co-occurred. Specific HLA alleles were associated with 15,000 to 20,000 TCR beta sequences at a false discovery rate of 0.05 in a later analysis. A cluster of highly shared sequence variants was judged likely to be a technical artifact of the sequencing pipeline. In a later analysis, TCR association rates were found to vary across HLA loci, with the most associated TCRs seen for DRB1 alleles and the fewest for HLA-C alleles. In this cohort, only TCR beta chains were sequenced, and detectable features were limited by the absence of alpha or paired-chain data. For the cohort, immune exposure information was limited to CMV serostatus. Across donors, most TCR sequences were observed very rarely, whereas some public TCRs were present in many individuals. A total of 150 or so TCR beta chains were listed by the study as associated with cytomegalovirus. HLA typing was unavailable for some donors at each locus, so association tests used only the typed subset. V-gene and J-gene trimming of TCR beta chains was associated with a missense DCLRE1C variant in a later genetic analysis, and the association was replicated in an independent cohort. In vitro tests confirmed that a few of the cytomegalovirus-associated TCR beta chains recognize cytomegalovirus antigens. The authors suggested that the approach could potentially be generalized to other disease states and immunological phenotypes. A further reported finding was that TCR beta sequences accurately predicted the HLA-A and HLA-B alleles for most subjects in the first cohort.

The sequencing input was PBMCs. The clonotype originates from a human donor in good health.

The encoded CDR3 is CASSPRGDRTQETQYF. The nucleotides read TGTGCCAGCAGTCCCCGGGGGGACAGGACCCAAGAGACCCAGTACTTC. The chain joins TRBV27 to TRBJ2-5, and TRBD1 may be the D gene, going by 8 matching bases. V loses 5 bases, J loses 1 base, and the germline ends lie 17 bases apart. From the germline V gene (reference sequence), CDR1 is MNHEY and CDR2 is SMNVEV. From its cysteine to its phenylalanine, the CDR3 spans 16 amino acids. Only the CDR3 DNA stays, 48 bases, in frame from base 1.